Each of the 16 T cell receptor beta chains below was sequenced from the same sample in a study of blood T cell repertoires in COVID-19. Assay: immunoSEQ multiplex PCR; the TCRdb copy retains only in-frame clones and omits some. The table includes around 270,000 clones, roughly 84% detected once. The specimen sequenced was peripheral blood. The source of these receptors is a human donor with COVID-19, enrolled during active disease. The donor label of this sample is uncertain.

The chain combines TRBV9 with TRBJ1-1; 8 bases match TRBD1. Germline CDR1 reads SGDLS; CDR2 reads YYNGEE. The CDR3 totals 15 residues. The J segment lost 11 bases and the V segment lost 4 bases, leaving 16 bases of the junction unmatched. Here the CDR3 DNA reads TGTGCCAGCAGCTTCCAAGGACAGGGACAGGCAGAGGCTTTCTTT. The encoded protein is CASSFQGQGQAEAFF.

The gene calls are TRBV28 and TRBJ1-3; D call uncertain. Germline V gene data show CDR1 as MDHEN and CDR2 as SYDVKM. V lost 4 bases and J lost 0, with 13 bases in between. CDR3 length: 16 residues. CDR3 in DNA: TGTGCCAGCAGTTCTCCACAGCCGATCTCTGGAAACACCATATATTTT. Translation: CASSSPQPISGNTIYF. The full variable domain, completed using reference TRBV28 and TRBJ1-3, is DVKVTQSSRYLVKRTGEKVFLECVQDMDHENMFWYRQDPGLGLRLIYFSYDVKMKEKGDIPEGYSVSREKKERFSLILESASTNQTSMYLCASSSPQPISGNTIYFGEGSWLTVV.

The gene calls are TRBV19 and TRBJ1-2; 8 nucleotides match TRBD1. Germline values: CDR1 LNHDA, CDR2 SQIVND (reference sequence). The CDR3 loop spans 15 amino acids. Trimming cost V 7 bases and J 3 bases; bases outside gene matches: 10. For the CDR3, the DNA is TGTGCCAGTAACACAGGGGGAATGGCTTACTATGGCTACACCTTC. Translating it yields CASNTGGMAYYGYTF.

This chain joins TRBV5-1 and TRBJ1-3; TRBD1 agrees at 10 bases. This CDR3 contains 15 residues. Germline loops: CDR1 SGHRS, CDR2 YFSETQ. With 3 bases clipped from V and 2 bases from J, the junction kept 2 bases outside the gene matches. The CDR3: CASSYGQGAGNTIYF. Written as DNA, the CDR3 is TGCGCCAGCAGCTACGGACAGGGGGCTGGAAACACCATATATTTT.

The chain has TRBV12-3 or TRBV12-4 and TRBJ2-1; 9 nucleotides align to TRBD1. This CDR3 has 13 amino acids. V lost 6 bases and J lost 6; bases outside the gene matches: 3. The CDR3 DNA reads as TGTGCCAGCAGGCGGGACAGGGCCAATGAGCAGTTCTTC. Translating gives CASRRDRANEQFF.

The chain recombines TRBV6-2 or TRBV6-3 with TRBJ1-2; D is uncertain. The CDR3 is made up of 16 amino acids. V lost 0 bases and J 6 bases, leaving 17 bases between the germline ends. Germline-derived CDR1 and CDR2 are MNHEY and SVGEGT. Written as DNA, the CDR3 is TGTGCCAGCAGTTACTCGTACGGCGTCGACGGGGATGGCTACACCTTC. Translated, it gives CASSYSYGVDGDGYTF.

The rearrangement joins TRBV7-2 to TRBJ1-5; no clear D gene. Between the trimmed V and J ends, which lost 1 base and 5 bases, there was a span of 6 bases. The CDR3 totals 13 residues. The germline CDR1 and CDR2 sequences are SGHTA and FQGNSA. CDR3 protein: CASSLERDQPQHF. The CDR3 DNA is TGTGCCAGCAGCTTAGAGAGAGATCAGCCCCAGCATTTT.

The V call is TRBV7-9, the J call TRBJ2-5; D is unresolved. The CDR3 covers 13 residues. CDR1 SEHNR and CDR2 FQNEAQ come from the germline V gene (reference sequence). Trimming left V 5 bases short and J 4 bases short, with 11 bases between. The CDR3 DNA reads TGTGCCAGCAGCACCGACTTGGGAGAGACCCAGTACTTC. Residues: CASSTDLGETQYF.

The chain is built from TRBV29-1 and TRBJ2-1, with D uncertain. Germline V lookup: CDR1 SQVTM, CDR2 ANQGSEA. There are 10 residues in the CDR3. The CDR3 sequence is CSYRYNEQFF. Here the CDR3 DNA reads TGCAGTTATCGCTACAATGAGCAGTTCTTC.

This clone was seen once. The genes are TRBV27 and TRBJ1-5, with D uncertain. Between the trimmed V and J ends, which lost 1 base and 9 bases, there was a span of 13 bases. The length of the CDR3 is 14 residues. Germline-derived CDR1 and CDR2 are MNHEY and SMNVEV (reference sequence). Here the CDR3 DNA reads TGTGCCAGCAGTTTATTGGACTGGCGGGGGCCCCAGCATTTT. It translates to CASSLLDWRGPQHF.

Details on this clone: One end of the junction fails to match germline, which may point to a read error. This chain connects TRBV30 to TRBJ2-7, with 12 bases that match TRBD2. The CDR3 has 10 amino acids. CDR1 and CDR2 from the germline V gene are GTSNPN and SVGIG (reference sequence). CDR3 amino acids: CASRLAGVGF. CDR3 DNA: TGTGCCTCGCGACTAGCGGGAGTCGGCTTC.

V usage is TRBV5-1 and J usage is TRBJ1-6, with TRBD1 identical over 7 bases. Trimming at V came to 3 bases and at J to 8 bases, leaving 8 bases not matched to a gene. The CDR3 length is 15 residues. The V gene's germline CDR1 is SGHRS and CDR2 YFSETQ. CDR3 sequence: CASSSTGDVDSPLHF. The CDR3 nucleotides read TGCGCCAGCAGCTCAACAGGGGATGTCGATTCACCCCTCCACTTT.

J is TRBJ1-1 and V is TRBV6-1; 8 bases align to TRBD1. CDR3 length: 16 amino acids. From germline, CDR1 is MNHNS and CDR2 SASEGT. Unmatched junction bases numbered 8, after V lost 4 bases and J lost 1 base. For the CDR3, the DNA is TGTGCCAGCAGTGTAGGCCCAGGGGGCCAGAACACTGAAGCTTTCTTT. Residues: CASSVGPGGQNTEAFF.

The chain recombines TRBV19 with TRBJ2-5; D possibly corresponds to TRBD2 (6 bases). Per the germline V gene, CDR1 is LNHDA and CDR2 is SQIVND (reference sequence). V shed 10 bases and J shed 5 bases, with 14 bases lying between them. The CDR3 extends over 12 amino acids. The CDR3 region is CATTEAGETQYF. The CDR3 nucleotides are TGTGCCACCACGGAAGCGGGCGAGACCCAGTACTTC.

This chain links TRBV12-2 with TRBJ2-7; no check of the table's D call, TRBD1, against the DNA was made. TRBV12-2 represents a pseudogene. The CDR3 is made up of 17 amino acids. The CDR3 coding sequence is TGTGCAAGTCGCTTAGGGATACCTTACAGGGGAGGCTACGAGCAGTACTTC. This sequence encodes CASRLGIPYRGGYEQYF.

The chain recombines TRBV19 with TRBJ1-1, with TRBD1 as a possible D gene (5 bases). CDR1 is LNHDA and CDR2 is SQIVND in the germline V gene (reference sequence). The CDR3 spans 16 residues. The V and J ends lost 8 bases and 0 bases respectively, with 19 bases between them. The DNA of the CDR3 is TGTGCCAGTGGCGGAATCGGCGGGGCGGTGAACACTGAAGCTTTCTTT. Its protein product is CASGGIGGAVNTEAFF.